These 3 T cell receptor beta chains originate from one sample sequenced in a study of CD8 T cells in ankylosing spondylitis. General study results and limits: Ankylosing spondylitis blood appeared to be characterized by a TCR beta motif of eight highly homologous variants.

Which antigens these TCRs recognize remains unknown. MiXCR was run by TCRdb on the 5' RACE reads, yielding one entry per CDR3 protein. Of 450,000 to 550,000 distinct CDR3 sequences listed, about 5.2% are singletons. The sequencing input was blood, either unsorted or a sorted T cell fraction (not recorded which). Every receptor here comes from a male donor with ankylosing spondylitis.

As to this clonotype: Since a much larger clone is just one base distant, this may be a read error. The chain carries TRBV6-1 and TRBJ1-2, with unresolved D. Trimming took 2 bases from V and 8 from J, leaving 15 bases between them. The CDR3 extends over 14 amino acids. The germline V gene has CDR1 MNHNS and CDR2 SASEGT. CDR3 loop: CASSERYEAAGYTF. The CDR3 DNA is TGTGCCAGCAGTGAACGCTATGAAGCGGCCGGCTACACCTTC.

This clonotype came up many times. The J gene is TRBJ1-2, the V gene TRBV5-1; 8 bases line up with TRBD1. The CDR3 covers 14 residues. V trimming: 4 bases; J trimming: 2 bases; junction bases outside the gene matches: 4. CDR1 SGHRS and CDR2 YFSETQ come from the germline V gene. The DNA of the CDR3 is TGCGCCAGCAGCAGGGGACAGGAGAACTATGGCTACACCTTC. Its translation is CASSRGQENYGYTF.

This clonotype has a handful of counts. The rearrangement uses TRBV10-3 and TRBJ1-6; D gene ambiguous. The CDR3 extends over 13 amino acids. Germline V gene lookup returns CDR1 ENHRY and CDR2 SYGVKD. The V and J ends lost 11 bases and 2 bases respectively, with 10 bases between them. The DNA for the CDR3 is TGTGCCGTTCGGCCGGCCTATAATTCACCCCTCCACTTT. Amino acids: CAVRPAYNSPLHF.